The 22 T cell receptor beta chains below come from one sample, sequenced in a study of post-analysis software for immune sequencing data. Points from the study as a whole: Five TRBV segments, TRBV5-6, TRBV5-1 and TRBV20-1 among them, were found more frequent in patients than controls.

Antigen specificity for these receptors is unknown. Libraries were made from TCR beta cDNA, and they carried unique molecular identifiers. Using its own MiXCR run on the PCR reads, TCRdb lists one record per CDR3 protein. This table holds about 540,000 distinct CDR3 sequences, less than 40% found once. The sample comprised blood. The origin of the receptors is a girl aged 2 to 17 with multiple sclerosis.

To note about this clonotype: One end of the junction does not line up with germline, which may come from a read error. V is TRBV12-3 or TRBV12-4 and J is TRBJ2-4; TRBD2 agrees at 7 bases. This CDR3 comprises 14 residues. CDR3 in amino acids: CASSPSGEKSIQYF. CDR3 nucleotide sequence: TGTGCCAGCAGTCCGAGCGGGGAAAAAAGCATTCAGTACTTC.

Points on this clonotype: This may stem from a read error, because a much larger clone lies one nucleotide away. The chain recombines TRBV4-1 with TRBJ2-7; the D gene is possibly TRBD1 (5 bases). The CDR3 is 15 residues long. The germline gives CDR1 MGHRA, CDR2 YSYEKL. Trimming cost V 1 base and J 5 bases, with 15 bases left between them. The CDR3 spells CASSQGTSISHEQYF. The CDR3 nucleotides read TGCGCCAGCAGCCAAGGGACATCCATATCCCACGAGCAGTACTTC.

This clonotype has a count of ten or more. The genes are TRBV9 and TRBJ2-7; 10 nucleotides agree with TRBD1. V shed 4 bases and J 6 bases; nucleotides not matched to a gene: 7. The CDR3 consists of 14 residues. Germline V lookup: CDR1 SGDLS, CDR2 YYNGEE. CDR3 DNA: TGTGCCAGCAGCACCCGGGACAGGGGTAGCGAGCAGTACTTC. Protein product: CASSTRDRGSEQYF.

The J gene is TRBJ2-7, the V gene TRBV12-3 or TRBV12-4; possible D gene TRBD2, 5 bases. Trimming removed 5 bases at V and 4 bases at J, with 15 bases between. The CDR3 has 14 amino acids. CDR3 amino acids: CASSGGSSAYEQYF. The CDR3, as DNA: TGTGCCAGCAGTGGAGGAAGCTCTGCGTACGAGCAGTACTTC.

The genes are TRBV5-1 and TRBJ2-7; 8 bases map to TRBD2. V trimming: 4 bases; J trimming: 0 bases; junction bases outside the gene matches: 9. CDR1 and CDR2 from the germline V gene are SGHRS and YFSETQ. The CDR3 extends over 16 amino acids. The CDR3 DNA is TGCGCCAGCAGCGCTCAGGCCGGGGGGGTCTCCTACGAGCAGTACTTC. This gives the protein CASSAQAGGVSYEQYF.

This chain joins TRBV5-6 and TRBJ1-4; TRBD1 matches at 10 bases. V gave up 6 bases and J gave up 8 bases; unmatched junction bases: 10. Germline assignment: CDR1 SGHDT and CDR2 YYEEEE. The CDR3 is 15 amino acids. CDR3 in amino acids: CASNQPGQGIEKLFF. CDR3 DNA: TGTGCCAGCAATCAACCGGGACAGGGGATAGAAAAACTGTTTTTT.

The CDR3, as DNA: TGTGCCAGCAGCTTTCAGGACACGGTTTTGGAGACCCAGTACTTC. Translation: CASSFQDTVLETQYF. The rearrangement links TRBV5-4 to TRBJ2-5, with a tentative D call TRBD1 (5 bases). The CDR3 totals 15 residues. The germline CDR1 and CDR2 sequences are SGHNT and YYREEE (reference sequence). V shed 2 bases and J shed 5 bases, with 16 bases lying between them. The full variable domain, its missing parts supplied by reference TRBV5-4 and TRBJ2-5, is ETGVTQSPTHLIKTRGQQVTLRCSSQSGHNTVSWYQQALGQGPQFIFQYYREEENGRGNFPPRFSGLQFPNYSSELNVNALELDDSALYLCASSFQDTVLETQYFGPGTRLLVL.

V and J are TRBV10-3 and TRBJ1-4; 7 nucleotides agree with TRBD1. V dropped 2 bases and J dropped 4; count of bases not matched to a gene: 4. Germline CDR1 is ENHRY and CDR2 is SYGVKD. This CDR3 contains 15 residues. The CDR3 nucleotides read TGTGCCATCAGTGAGGCGGGACAGCATAATGAAAAACTGTTTTTT. Translating it yields CAISEAGQHNEKLFF.

This clonotype was counted once. A much larger clone is a single base away; this may be a read error. Here the CDR3 omits its conserved ending phenylalanine or tryptophan, so a read error is the likely source. The rearrangement links TRBV6-5 to TRBJ1-2; 9 bases match TRBD1. Trimming took 0 bases from V and 4 from J; bases not matched to a gene: 0. The CDR3 covers 14 residues. Germline V gives CDR1 MNHEY, CDR2 SVGAGI. CDR3 DNA sequence: TGTGCCAGCAGTTACTCGACAGGGGGCTATGGCTACACCGTC. It is translated as CASSYSTGGYGYTV.

This clonotype came up a few times. V gene TRBV20-1 combines with J gene TRBJ2-1; D remains ambiguous. The ends were cut back, 0 bases at V and 8 bases at J, with 8 bases in the middle. Germline V gene data show CDR1 as DFQATT and CDR2 as SNEGSKA (reference sequence). This CDR3 is built from 12 residues. The CDR3 protein is CSARDNIDEQFF. Here the CDR3 DNA reads TGCAGTGCTAGAGATAACATCGATGAGCAGTTCTTC.

This clonotype occurred a few times. This chain uses TRBV2 with TRBJ2-1, with D perhaps TRBD2 (5 bases). Germline lookup yields CDR1 SNHLY and CDR2 FYNNEI. Trimming left V 7 bases short and J 5 bases short, with 24 bases between. There are 17 residues in the CDR3. The CDR3 DNA reads TGTGCCAGCACCAGCTCCTCTCGGTGGGAGAGCCACAATGAGCAGTTCTTC. Residues: CASTSSSRWESHNEQFF.

The rearrangement links TRBV15 to TRBJ2-3; the D call may be TRBD1 or TRBD2 (7 bases each). The germline CDR1 and CDR2 sequences are LNHNV and YYDKDF (reference sequence). The CDR3 is made up of 16 amino acids. Trimming left V 0 bases short and J 0 bases short, with 10 bases between. Written as DNA, the CDR3 is TGTGCCACCAGCAGAGATCAGGGGGGGAGCACAGATACGCAGTATTTT. Its protein is CATSRDQGGSTDTQYF.

The chain has TRBV5-1 and TRBJ2-1; tentative D call: TRBD1 (6 bases). CDR1 SGHRS and CDR2 YFSETQ come from the germline V gene. The CDR3 contains 13 residues. V was trimmed by 0 bases and J by 10 bases, leaving 11 bases between them. Here the CDR3 reads CASSLGQGQEQFF. DNA for the CDR3: TGCGCCAGCAGCTTGGGGCAGGGACAAGAGCAGTTCTTC.

The V gene is TRBV3-1, the J gene TRBJ2-2; no clear D gene. The V end was cut by 1 base, the J end by 8 bases, with 14 bases between. The CDR3 extends over 15 amino acids. Germline CDR1 LGHDT, CDR2 YNNKEL (reference sequence). CDR3 DNA: TGTGCCAGCAGCCAAGCGCAGACCGCTGTTGGGGAGCTGTTTTTT. Translated: CASSQAQTAVGELFF.

V and J are TRBV5-1 and TRBJ2-3; 8 bases agree with TRBD2. Germline lookup yields CDR1 SGHRS and CDR2 YFSETQ. CDR3 length: 16 amino acids. J lost 0 bases, V lost 0 bases, and 3 bases had no gene match. Here the CDR3 DNA reads TGCGCCAGCAGCTTGGTAACTAGCGGAAGCACAGATACGCAGTATTTT. Residues: CASSLVTSGSTDTQYF.

This clonotype came up a few times. The gene calls are TRBV6-5 and TRBJ2-4, with D perhaps matching TRBD1 (5 bases). The CDR3 runs to 17 residues. Per germline, CDR1 MNHEY and CDR2 SVGAGI. The V and J ends lost 5 bases and 0 bases respectively, with 17 bases between them. The CDR3, as DNA: TGTGCCAGCAGTACACGACAGAGCCCCATAGCCAAAAACATTCAGTACTTC. It translates to CASSTRQSPIAKNIQYF.

This clonotype appeared a few times. The chain joins TRBV12-3 or TRBV12-4 to TRBJ2-5; TRBD2 matches 8 bases. The CDR3 totals 14 residues. The V gene end was trimmed by 6 bases and the J gene end by 3 bases; junction bases not matched to a gene: 6. CDR3 in DNA: TGTGCCAGCAGACCATCGGGGGGGAAAGAGACCCAGTACTTC. Translation gives CASRPSGGKETQYF.

The rearrangement uses TRBV15 and TRBJ2-7, with D maybe TRBD2 (7 bases). The DNA end is more similar to TRBJ2-5, so the J call may be wrong. The CDR3 extends over 14 amino acids. Germline values: CDR1 LNHNV, CDR2 YYDKDF (reference sequence). CDR3 sequence reads: CATSRGGGDETQYF. CDR3 DNA sequence: TGTGCCACCAGCAGAGGAGGGGGGGACGAGACCCAGTACTTC.

The sample holds a few counts of this clonotype. The gene calls are TRBV27 and TRBJ2-7; no definite D call. CDR1 is MNHEY and CDR2 is SMNVEV in the germline V gene (reference sequence). V lost 0 bases to trimming and J lost 2 bases, with 5 bases between them. This CDR3 is 13 amino acids long. The CDR3 nucleotides read TGTGCCAGCAGTTTATCCCTCCCCTACGAGCAGTACTTC. It specifies CASSLSLPYEQYF.

The chain links TRBV3-1 to TRBJ2-5; D is unresolved. The CDR3 is 15 amino acids. V shed 4 bases and J shed 4 bases, with 16 bases lying between them. Per germline, CDR1 LGHDT and CDR2 YNNKEL (reference sequence). This CDR3 is CASSLPGPERETQYF. The CDR3 nucleotides are TGTGCCAGCAGCCTACCTGGCCCGGAACGAGAGACCCAGTACTTC.

The rearrangement links TRBV4-1 to TRBJ1-2; D is unclear. The CDR3 spans 14 residues. Trimming took off 6 bases at V and 5 bases at J, with 16 bases between the two ends. Germline lookup yields CDR1 MGHRA and CDR2 YSYEKL. The CDR3 DNA is TGCGCCAGCAGTCCCGACCGCTCCACGTATGGCTACACCTTC. This sequence encodes CASSPDRSTYGYTF.

This clonotype was counted between two and nine times. V and J are TRBV27 and TRBJ2-7, with a tentative D call TRBD1 (6 bases). V was pared by 1 base and J by 0 bases, with 10 bases between. The CDR3 extends over 15 amino acids. CDR1 is MNHEY, CDR2 SMNVEV, per germline (reference sequence). The CDR3 loop reads CASSLLGDTSYEQYF. The CDR3 nucleotides are TGTGCCAGCAGTTTATTGGGGGACACCTCCTACGAGCAGTACTTC.